This passage covers 20 T cell receptor beta chains from one sample sequenced in a study of T cell responses to AZD1222 COVID-19 vaccine. Clones were read by immunoSEQ multiplex PCR, and TCRdb kept only the in-frame ones, dropping some. The sample includes 120,000 or so clones, 85% to 90% of them seen just once. The sequencing used peripheral blood, collected on day 0 of AZD1222 vaccination. These TCRs come from an adult in good health.

V is TRBV7-2 and J is TRBJ2-7, with no clear D. CDR1 SGHTA and CDR2 FQGNSA come from the germline V gene. The V end lost 6 bases, the J end lost 2 bases, and 11 bases lay between the germline ends. The CDR3 spans 13 residues. In DNA, the CDR3 is TGTGCCAGCAGTACCGGCGCAACCTACGAGCAGTACTTC. Residues: CASSTGATYEQYF.

V usage is TRBV7-9 and J usage is TRBJ1-3; no reliable D call. This CDR3 is 15 amino acids long. Germline CDR1 reads SEHNR; CDR2 reads FQNEAQ (reference sequence). V was cut by 3 bases and J by 0 bases, with 9 bases left in between. CDR3 sequence: CASSFGSRSGNTIYF. The CDR3 DNA is TGTGCCAGCAGCTTCGGCTCTCGCTCTGGAAACACCATATATTTT.

This sequence joins TRBV5-1 and TRBJ2-5; D remains ambiguous. V was shortened by 0 bases and J by 7 bases, with 7 bases between the two germline ends. The length of the CDR3 is 12 residues. The V gene's germline CDR1 is SGHRS and CDR2 YFSETQ. The CDR3 reads CASSLGWRTQYF. In DNA, the CDR3 is TGCGCCAGCAGCTTGGGGTGGAGGACCCAGTACTTC.

This rearrangement joins TRBV10-3 to TRBJ2-1; D may correspond to TRBD1 or TRBD2 (5 bases each). CDR1 is ENHRY and CDR2 is SYGVKD in the germline V gene. V lost 0 bases, J lost 5 bases, and 14 bases lay in between. The CDR3 runs to 16 residues. The DNA for the CDR3 is TGTGCCATCAGTGAGTCGACTTCTAGCAGGGACAATGAGCAGTTCTTC. Amino acid sequence: CAISESTSSRDNEQFF.

The chain employs TRBV28 and TRBJ2-7, with 11 positions matching TRBD1. The V segment lost 6 bases and the J segment 3 bases; nucleotides outside the gene matches: 7. This CDR3 has 15 amino acids. Germline V gives CDR1 MDHEN, CDR2 SYDVKM. This CDR3 reads CASRRTGTGGYEQYF. The CDR3 DNA reads TGTGCCAGCAGACGAACGGGGACAGGGGGCTACGAGCAGTACTTC.

This chain joins TRBV19 and TRBJ2-2; D remains ambiguous. Germline V gene lookup returns CDR1 LNHDA and CDR2 SQIVND (reference sequence). V was clipped by 4 bases and J by 6 bases, with 12 bases between them. The CDR3 runs 14 residues. CDR3 sequence (DNA): TGTGCCAGTAGTACCACCTACCCCTCCGGGGAGCTGTTTTTT. Translating it yields CASSTTYPSGELFF. The full variable domain, its missing parts supplied by reference TRBV19 and TRBJ2-2, is DGGITQSPKYLFRKEGQNVTLSCEQNLNHDAMYWYRQDPGQGLRLIYYSQIVNDFQKGDIAEGYSVSREKKESFPLTVTSAQKNPTAFYLCASSTTYPSGELFFGEGSRLTVL.

This clone turned up a few times. The V call is TRBV5-1, the J call TRBJ2-1; 8 bases are shared with TRBD2. The CDR3 is 15 amino acids. J was trimmed by 3 bases and V by 3 bases; bases with no gene match: 5. Looked up from germline, CDR1 is SGHRS and CDR2 is YFSETQ. CDR3 in DNA: TGCGCCAGCAGCTCGACTAGCGCTGGCTACAATGAGCAGTTCTTC. Protein sequence: CASSSTSAGYNEQFF.

DNA of the CDR3: TGTGCCAGCAGTTCAGCCCGGGGAGGGAACACCGGGGAGCTGTTTTTT. Protein: CASSSARGGNTGELFF. The genes are TRBV6-5 and TRBJ2-2; possible D gene TRBD2, 6 bases. Germline V lookup: CDR1 MNHEY, CDR2 SVGAGI. V dropped 4 bases and J dropped 1 base, with 13 bases sitting between them. The CDR3 totals 16 residues.

The chain has TRBV5-1 and TRBJ2-2; 7 bases are a match to TRBD1. The CDR3 length is 18 residues. CDR1 and CDR2 from the germline V gene are SGHRS and YFSETQ. V was pared by 0 bases and J by 3 bases, with 11 bases of the junction left unmatched. CDR3 protein: CASSLAATGSTYTGELFF. The CDR3 DNA follows: TGCGCCAGCAGCTTGGCCGCGACAGGGTCAACGTACACCGGGGAGCTGTTTTTT.

V is TRBV10-3 and J is TRBJ2-3; TRBD1 agrees at 8 bases. CDR1 is ENHRY, CDR2 SYGVKD, per germline. The V and J ends lost 6 bases and 2 bases, in that order; junction bases with no gene match: 10. There are 16 residues in the CDR3. The CDR3 loop reads CAISEPGQDFTDTQYF. The CDR3 DNA sequence: TGTGCCATCAGCGAACCGGGACAGGACTTCACAGATACGCAGTATTTT.

This clone came up a few times. The chain couples TRBV28 to TRBJ2-7; D is unresolved. The V and J ends lost 9 bases and 3 bases respectively, with 18 bases between them. This CDR3 region has 14 residues. Germline V gene sequence: CDR1 MDHEN, CDR2 SYDVKM. Written as DNA, the CDR3 is TGTGCCAGTAAACGGACCCCTGGTCTCTACGAGCAGTACTTC. Its translation: CASKRTPGLYEQYF.

This chain joins TRBV6-5 and TRBJ2-2; 10 nucleotides align to TRBD1. The CDR3 has 15 residues. Germline V lookup: CDR1 MNHEY, CDR2 SVGAGI. Germline trimming cut 2 bases from V and 6 bases from J; bases unmatched to any gene: 3. CDR3 amino acids: CASSYDRGRPGELFF. The CDR3, as DNA: TGTGCCAGCAGTTACGACAGGGGGCGACCCGGGGAGCTGTTTTTT.

The rearrangement joins TRBV10-1 to TRBJ1-4; 7 bases map to TRBD1. The CDR3 covers 14 residues. The germline V gene has CDR1 WNHNN and CDR2 SYGVQD (reference sequence). V trimming: 5 bases; J trimming: 7 bases; junction bases outside the gene matches: 7. CDR3 amino acids: CASSPGTASEKLFF. CDR3 DNA: TGCGCCAGCAGTCCCGGGACAGCCTCTGAAAAACTGTTTTTT.

This chain links TRBV6-2 or TRBV6-3 with TRBJ2-7; D gene uncertain. V was pared by 4 bases and J by 3 bases, with 19 bases between. The V gene's germline CDR1 is MNHEY and CDR2 SVGEGT. The length of the CDR3 is 16 residues. The CDR3 nucleotides are TGTGCCAGCAGTTTAAGGTATAGGCCGACCGACTACGAGCAGTACTTC. This encodes CASSLRYRPTDYEQYF.

This sequence joins TRBV19 and TRBJ1-1; D is unclear. Germline-derived CDR1 and CDR2 are LNHDA and SQIVND (reference sequence). Trimming removed 1 base from V and 11 bases from J, with 14 bases in between. The CDR3 is 13 amino acids. This chain's CDR3 is CASSIASQVEAFF. CDR3 coding DNA: TGTGCCAGTAGTATAGCCTCACAAGTGGAGGCTTTCTTT.

V usage is TRBV30 and J usage is TRBJ1-2; TRBD1 might be the D (5 bases). V was shortened by 0 bases and J by 5 bases, with 13 bases between the two germline ends. Germline V gene data show CDR1 as GTSNPN and CDR2 as SVGIG (reference sequence). The CDR3 is 14 residues long. CDR3 residues: CAWSVKGDVYGYTF. The CDR3 DNA reads as TGTGCCTGGAGTGTTAAAGGGGACGTGTATGGCTACACCTTC.

The V call is TRBV5-1, the J call TRBJ1-2; D is perhaps TRBD1 (6 bases). Germline CDR1 and CDR2: SGHRS and YFSETQ. Between the trimmed V and J ends, which lost 4 bases and 6 bases, there was a span of 13 bases. CDR3 length: 13 amino acids. For the CDR3, the DNA is TGCGCCAGCAGCCCTCGGCAGGGGAATGGCTACACCTTC. Its translation is CASSPRQGNGYTF.

The chain combines TRBV3-1 (or the pseudogene TRBV3-2) with TRBJ1-1, with D uncertain. The CDR3 runs 12 residues. Trimming pared 1 base from V and 6 bases from J, leaving 6 bases between. CDR1 is LGHDT and CDR2 is YNNKEL in the germline V gene (reference sequence). CDR3 in amino acids: CASSQGLAEAFF. The DNA of the CDR3 is TGTGCCAGCAGCCAAGGGTTAGCTGAAGCTTTCTTT.

The V call is TRBV19, the J call TRBJ1-5, with D unclear. Germline-derived CDR1 and CDR2 are LNHDA and SQIVND (reference sequence). Trimming removed 5 bases at V and 1 base at J, with 12 bases between. This CDR3 is 15 amino acids long. CDR3 loop: CASSPRGVSNQPQHF. In DNA form, the CDR3 reads TGTGCCAGTAGTCCCCGCGGGGTAAGCAATCAGCCCCAGCATTTT.

The chain recombines TRBV29-1 with TRBJ2-1; D is unresolved. V gave up 7 bases and J gave up 0 bases, with 13 bases separating them. CDR3 length: 14 amino acids. The germline V gene encodes CDR1 SQVTM and CDR2 ANQGSEA. CDR3 amino acids: CSASPTSSYNEQFF. The CDR3 nucleotides read TGCAGCGCCTCCCCGACCAGCTCCTACAATGAGCAGTTCTTC.